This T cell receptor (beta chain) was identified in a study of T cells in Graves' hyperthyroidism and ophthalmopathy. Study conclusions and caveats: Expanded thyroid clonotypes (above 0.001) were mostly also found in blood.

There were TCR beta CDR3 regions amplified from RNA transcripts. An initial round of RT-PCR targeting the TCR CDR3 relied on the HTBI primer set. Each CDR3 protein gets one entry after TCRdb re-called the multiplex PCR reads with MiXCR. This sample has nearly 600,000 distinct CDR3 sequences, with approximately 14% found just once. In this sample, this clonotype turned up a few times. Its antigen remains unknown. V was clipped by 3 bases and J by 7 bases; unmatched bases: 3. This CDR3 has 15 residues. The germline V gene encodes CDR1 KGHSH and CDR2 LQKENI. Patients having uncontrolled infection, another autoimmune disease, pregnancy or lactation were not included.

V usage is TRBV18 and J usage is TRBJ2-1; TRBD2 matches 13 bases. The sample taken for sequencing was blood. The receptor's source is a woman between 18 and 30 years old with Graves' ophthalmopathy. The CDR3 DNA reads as TGTGCCAGCTCACCTCCGGGACTAGCGGGAAATGAGCAGTTCTTC. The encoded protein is CASSPPGLAGNEQFF.